This T cell receptor beta chain was profiled in a study of blood T cell repertoires in COVID-19. Study at large: Sample material is recorded as cDNA or gDNA derived from T cells, B-cell-depleted T cells, or PBMCs.

Method: immunoSEQ multiplex PCR; TCRdb's copy keeps in-frame clones and lacks some. The sample includes some 260,000 clones, 84% of them seen just once. Trimming cost V 5 bases and J 5 bases; bases outside gene matches: 7. CDR3 length: 15 residues. The germline V gene encodes CDR1 SEHNR and CDR2 FQNEAQ (reference sequence). The receptor was isolated from a man aged 25-45 years with acute COVID-19. Material: PBMCs or T cells enriched from blood (not recorded which). This chain links TRBV7-9 with TRBJ2-1, with 9 bases fitting TRBD1. In DNA, the CDR3 is TGTGCCAGCAGCGCCGGACAGGGGAGAAACAATGAGCAGTTCTTC. Protein product: CASSAGQGRNNEQFF.